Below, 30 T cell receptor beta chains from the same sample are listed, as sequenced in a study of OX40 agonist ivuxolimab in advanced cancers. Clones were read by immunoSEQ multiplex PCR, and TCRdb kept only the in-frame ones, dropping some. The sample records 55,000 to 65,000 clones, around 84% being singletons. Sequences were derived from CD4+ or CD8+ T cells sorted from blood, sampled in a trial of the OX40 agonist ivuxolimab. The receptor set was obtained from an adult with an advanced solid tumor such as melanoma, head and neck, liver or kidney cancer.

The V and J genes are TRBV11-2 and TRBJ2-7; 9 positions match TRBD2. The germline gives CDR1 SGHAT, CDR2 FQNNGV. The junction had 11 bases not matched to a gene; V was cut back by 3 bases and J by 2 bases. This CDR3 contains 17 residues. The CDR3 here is CASSFRGVGLATYEQYF. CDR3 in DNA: TGTGCCAGCAGCTTCCGGGGGGTTGGACTAGCGACCTACGAGCAGTACTTC.

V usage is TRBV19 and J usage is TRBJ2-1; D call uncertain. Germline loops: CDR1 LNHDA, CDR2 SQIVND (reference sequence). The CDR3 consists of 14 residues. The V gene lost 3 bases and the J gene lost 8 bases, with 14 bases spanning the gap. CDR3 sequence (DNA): TGTGCCAGTAGTATCTTTGGGCCGGGCGATGAGCAGTTCTTC. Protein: CASSIFGPGDEQFF.

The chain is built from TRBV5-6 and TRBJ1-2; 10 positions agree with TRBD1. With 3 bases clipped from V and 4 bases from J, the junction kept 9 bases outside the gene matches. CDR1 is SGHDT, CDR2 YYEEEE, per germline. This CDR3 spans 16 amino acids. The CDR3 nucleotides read TGTGCCAGCAGCTCAGTTCGGACAGGGGGACCCTATGGCTACACCTTC. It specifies CASSSVRTGGPYGYTF.

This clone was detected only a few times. CDR3 DNA sequence: TGTGCCAGCAGTAAGGACAGCCTCAATCAGCCCCAGCATTTT. This translates into CASSKDSLNQPQHF. The gene calls are TRBV6-5 and TRBJ1-5, with D maybe TRBD1 (6 bases). CDR1 is MNHEY, CDR2 SVGAGI, per germline. This CDR3 has 14 amino acids. The germline V and J ends were trimmed by 5 bases and 3 bases, with 11 bases remaining between them.

CDR3 loop: CATSQRGPNEQFF. CDR3 DNA sequence: TGTGCCACCTCCCAGCGGGGACCTAATGAGCAGTTCTTC. The chain joins TRBV19 to TRBJ2-1, with 7 bases fitting TRBD2. This CDR3 is 13 amino acids long. Germline lookup yields CDR1 LNHDA and CDR2 SQIVND (reference sequence). V lost 10 bases to trimming and J lost 7 bases; unmatched junction nucleotides: 10.

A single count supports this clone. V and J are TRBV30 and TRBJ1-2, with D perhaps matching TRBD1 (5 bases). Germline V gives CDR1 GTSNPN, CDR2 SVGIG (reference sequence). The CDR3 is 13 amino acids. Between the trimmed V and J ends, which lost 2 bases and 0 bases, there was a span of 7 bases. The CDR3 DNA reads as TGTGCCTGGAGTACACAGGCTAACTATGGCTACACCTTC. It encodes CAWSTQANYGYTF. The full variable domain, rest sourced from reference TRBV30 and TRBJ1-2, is SQTIHQWPATLVQPVGSPLSLECTVEGTSNPNLYWYRQAAGRGLQLLFYSVGIGQISSEVPQNLSASRPQDRQFILSSKKLLLSDSGFYLCAWSTQANYGYTFGSGTRLTVV.

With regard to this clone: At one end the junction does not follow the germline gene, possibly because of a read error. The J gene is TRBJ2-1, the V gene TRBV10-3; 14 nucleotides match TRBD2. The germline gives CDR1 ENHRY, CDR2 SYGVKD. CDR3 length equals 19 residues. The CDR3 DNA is TGTGCCATCAGTGAGTCAACGGGACTAGCGGGAGTACGGAGCAATCAGCAGTTCTTC. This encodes CAISESTGLAGVRSNQQFF.

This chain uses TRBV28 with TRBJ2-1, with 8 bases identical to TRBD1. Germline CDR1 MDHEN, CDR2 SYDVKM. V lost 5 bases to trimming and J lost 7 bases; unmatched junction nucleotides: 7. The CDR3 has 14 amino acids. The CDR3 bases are TGTGCCAGCAGTCGCACGGACAGGGTTAATGAGCAGTTCTTC. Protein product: CASSRTDRVNEQFF.

In DNA form, the CDR3 reads TGTGCCAGCAGTGAACGCGTACAGGGAGGGACCGACAGACTGTTTTTT. As protein: CASSERVQGGTDRLFF. V gene TRBV6-1 combines with J gene TRBJ1-4; perhaps TRBD1 as D (6 bases). Germline lookup yields CDR1 MNHNS and CDR2 SASEGT. This CDR3 comprises 16 residues. V lost 2 bases and J lost 13, with 23 bases in between.

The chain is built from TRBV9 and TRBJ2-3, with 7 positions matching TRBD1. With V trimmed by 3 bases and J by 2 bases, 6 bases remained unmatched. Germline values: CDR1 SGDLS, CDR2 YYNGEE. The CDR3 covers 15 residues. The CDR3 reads CASSARQGYTDTQYF. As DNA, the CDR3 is TGTGCCAGCAGCGCTAGACAGGGATACACAGATACGCAGTATTTT.

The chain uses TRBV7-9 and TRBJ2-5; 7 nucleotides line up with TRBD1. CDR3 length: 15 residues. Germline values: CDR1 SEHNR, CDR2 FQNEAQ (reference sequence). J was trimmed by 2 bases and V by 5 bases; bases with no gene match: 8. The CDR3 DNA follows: TGTGCCAGCAGCGCGCCGACAGGGTTGCAAGAGACCCAGTACTTC. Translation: CASSAPTGLQETQYF.

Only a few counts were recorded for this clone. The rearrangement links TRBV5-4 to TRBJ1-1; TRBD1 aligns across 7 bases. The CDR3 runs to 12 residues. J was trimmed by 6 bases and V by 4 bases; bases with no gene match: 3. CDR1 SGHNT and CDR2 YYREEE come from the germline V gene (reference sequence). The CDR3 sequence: CASSQQGPEAFF. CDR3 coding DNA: TGTGCCAGCAGCCAACAGGGGCCTGAAGCTTTCTTT.

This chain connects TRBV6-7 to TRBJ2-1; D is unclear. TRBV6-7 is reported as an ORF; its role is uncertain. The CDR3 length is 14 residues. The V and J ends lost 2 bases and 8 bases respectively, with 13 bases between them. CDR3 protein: CASSYQAFNHEQFF. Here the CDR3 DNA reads TGTGCCAGCAGTTACCAGGCATTTAACCATGAGCAGTTCTTC.

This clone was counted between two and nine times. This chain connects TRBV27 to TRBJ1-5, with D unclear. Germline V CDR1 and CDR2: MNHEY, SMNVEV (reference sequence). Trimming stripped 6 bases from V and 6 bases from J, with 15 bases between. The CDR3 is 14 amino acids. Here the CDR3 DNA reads TGTGCCAGCAGCCCGATCGGGTTTCGTCAGCCCCAGCATTTT. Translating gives CASSPIGFRQPQHF.

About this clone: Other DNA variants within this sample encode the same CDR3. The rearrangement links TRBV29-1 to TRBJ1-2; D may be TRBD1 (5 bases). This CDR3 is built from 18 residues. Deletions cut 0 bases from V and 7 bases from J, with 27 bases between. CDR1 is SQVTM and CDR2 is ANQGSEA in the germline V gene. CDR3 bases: TGCAGCGTTGAAGATAGTGGGGGTCGGGGCAGGGTTGCTGGTGGCTACACCTTC. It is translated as CSVEDSGGRGRVAGGYTF.

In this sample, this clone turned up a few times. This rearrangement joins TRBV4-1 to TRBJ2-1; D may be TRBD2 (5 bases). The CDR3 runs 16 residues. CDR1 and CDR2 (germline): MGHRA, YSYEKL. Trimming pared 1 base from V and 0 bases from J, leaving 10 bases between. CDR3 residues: CASSQVRGPSYNEQFF. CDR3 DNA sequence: TGCGCCAGCAGCCAAGTAAGAGGGCCCTCCTACAATGAGCAGTTCTTC.

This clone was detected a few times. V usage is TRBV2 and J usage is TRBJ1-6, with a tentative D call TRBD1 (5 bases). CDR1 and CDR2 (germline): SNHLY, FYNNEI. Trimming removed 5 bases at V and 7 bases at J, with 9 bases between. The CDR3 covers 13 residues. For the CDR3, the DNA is TGTGCCAGCAGTTGGGACGGAAATTCACCCCTCCACTTT. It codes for CASSWDGNSPLHF. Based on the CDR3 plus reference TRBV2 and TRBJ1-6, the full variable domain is EPEVTQTPSHQVTQMGQEVILRCVPISNHLYFYWYRQILGQKVEFLVSFYNNEISEKSEIFDDQFSVERPDGSNFTLKIRSTKLEDSAMYFCASSWDGNSPLHFGNGTRLTVT.

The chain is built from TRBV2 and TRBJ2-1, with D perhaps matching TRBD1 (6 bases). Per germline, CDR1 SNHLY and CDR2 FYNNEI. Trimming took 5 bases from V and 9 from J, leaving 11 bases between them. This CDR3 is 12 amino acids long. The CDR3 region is CASSRGRGEQFF. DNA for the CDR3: TGTGCCAGCAGTAGAGGCAGGGGTGAGCAGTTCTTC.

CDR3 residues: CASRQGPSTDTQYF. The CDR3 region has the DNA TGCGCCAGCAGACAGGGGCCTAGCACAGATACGCAGTATTTT. The genes are TRBV5-1 and TRBJ2-3; 7 bases fit TRBD1. CDR3 length equals 14 residues. V shed 5 bases, J shed 0 bases, and the junction held 3 bases outside the gene matches. CDR1 SGHRS and CDR2 YFSETQ come from the germline V gene.

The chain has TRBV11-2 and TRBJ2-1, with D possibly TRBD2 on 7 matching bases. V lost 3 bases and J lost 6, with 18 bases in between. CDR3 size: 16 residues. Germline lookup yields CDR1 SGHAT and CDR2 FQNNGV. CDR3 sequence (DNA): TGTGCCAGCAGCTTTCGGCCCCGAGGGGGGGGCAATGAGCAGTTCTTC. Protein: CASSFRPRGGGNEQFF.

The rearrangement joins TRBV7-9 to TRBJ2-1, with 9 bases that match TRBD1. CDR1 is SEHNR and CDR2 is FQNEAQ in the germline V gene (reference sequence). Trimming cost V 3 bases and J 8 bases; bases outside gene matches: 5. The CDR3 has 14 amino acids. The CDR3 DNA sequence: TGTGCCAGCAGCTTCTGGGACAGGGTCTATGAGCAGTTCTTC. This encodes CASSFWDRVYEQFF.

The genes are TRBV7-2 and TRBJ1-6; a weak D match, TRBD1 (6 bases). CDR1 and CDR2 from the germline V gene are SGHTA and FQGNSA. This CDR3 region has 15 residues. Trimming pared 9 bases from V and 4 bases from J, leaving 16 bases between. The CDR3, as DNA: TGTGCCAGAAGACAGGCGGCCCAATATAATTCACCCCTCCACTTT. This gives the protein CARRQAAQYNSPLHF.

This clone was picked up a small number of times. This CDR3 reads CASSLVVSYEQYF. CDR3 nucleotide sequence: TGTGCCAGCAGCTTAGTCGTAAGCTACGAGCAGTACTTC. The chain joins TRBV7-9 to TRBJ2-7, with D unclear. From germline, CDR1 is SEHNR and CDR2 FQNEAQ (reference sequence). The CDR3 contains 13 residues. The ends were cut back, 1 base at V and 3 bases at J, with 7 bases in the middle.

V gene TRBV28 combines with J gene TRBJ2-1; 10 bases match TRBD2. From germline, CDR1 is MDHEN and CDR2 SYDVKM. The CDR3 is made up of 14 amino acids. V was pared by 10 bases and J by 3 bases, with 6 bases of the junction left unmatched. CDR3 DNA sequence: TGTGCCACCAGCGGGGGGGCACGCTACAATGAGCAGTTCTTC. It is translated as CATSGGARYNEQFF. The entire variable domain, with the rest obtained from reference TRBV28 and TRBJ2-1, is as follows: DVKVTQSSRYLVKRTGEKVFLECVQDMDHENMFWYRQDPGLGLRLIYFSYDVKMKEKGDIPEGYSVSREKKERFSLILESASTNQTSMYLCATSGGARYNEQFFGPGTRLTVL.

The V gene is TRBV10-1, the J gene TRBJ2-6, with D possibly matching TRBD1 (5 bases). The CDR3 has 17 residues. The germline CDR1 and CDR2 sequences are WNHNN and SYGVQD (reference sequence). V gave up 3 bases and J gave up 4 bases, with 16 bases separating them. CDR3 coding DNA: TGCGCCAGCAGTGACGCGGCAGGGCCTAGGGGGGCCAACGTCCTGACTTTC. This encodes CASSDAAGPRGANVLTF.

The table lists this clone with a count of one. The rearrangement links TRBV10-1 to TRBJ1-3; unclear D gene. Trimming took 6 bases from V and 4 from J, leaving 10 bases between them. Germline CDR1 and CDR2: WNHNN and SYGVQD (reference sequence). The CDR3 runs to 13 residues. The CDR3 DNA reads TGCGCCAGCAGGTCGGACGGGGGAAACACCATATATTTT. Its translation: CASRSDGGNTIYF.

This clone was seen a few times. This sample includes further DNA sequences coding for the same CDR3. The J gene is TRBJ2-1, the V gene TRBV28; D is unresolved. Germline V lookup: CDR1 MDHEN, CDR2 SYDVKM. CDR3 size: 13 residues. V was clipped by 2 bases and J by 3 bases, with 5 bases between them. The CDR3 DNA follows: TGTGCCAGCAGTTTAGGCAGCTACAATGAGCAGTTCTTC. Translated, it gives CASSLGSYNEQFF.

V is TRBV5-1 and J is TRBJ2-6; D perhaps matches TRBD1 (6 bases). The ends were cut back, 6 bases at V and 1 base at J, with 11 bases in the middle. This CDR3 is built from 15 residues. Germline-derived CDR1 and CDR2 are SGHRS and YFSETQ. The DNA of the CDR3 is TGCGCCAGCACCCTGGGGACATCTGGGGCCAACGTCCTGACTTTC. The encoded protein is CASTLGTSGANVLTF.

This CDR3 is CASSQGGSSYEQYF. CDR3 DNA sequence: TGTGCCAGCAGCCAAGGTGGGAGCTCCTACGAGCAGTACTTC. J is TRBJ2-7 and V is TRBV14; the D gene is possibly TRBD2 (5 bases). The germline CDR1 and CDR2 sequences are SGHDN and FVKESK. V lost 1 base, J lost 0 bases, and 7 bases lay in between. The CDR3 consists of 14 residues.

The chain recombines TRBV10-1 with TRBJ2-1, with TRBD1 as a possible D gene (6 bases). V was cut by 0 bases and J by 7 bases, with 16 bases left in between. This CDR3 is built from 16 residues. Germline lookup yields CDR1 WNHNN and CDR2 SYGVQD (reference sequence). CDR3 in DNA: TGCGCCAGCAGTGAGTCGTTTAGCGCTCAGGGGAATGAGCAGTTCTTC. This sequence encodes CASSESFSAQGNEQFF.